Sequencing of this T cell receptor beta chain was carried out in a study of regulatory T cells in long-lasting Graves disease. Study-wide results and limits: TRBV28, TRBJ1-2 and TRBJ2-5 were favored in persistent disease.

This CDR3 region has 13 residues. Trimming pared 6 bases from V and 3 bases from J, leaving 12 bases between. Per germline, CDR1 SGHRS and CDR2 YFSETQ. There are many counts of this clonotype. As yet, its antigen is unknown. The time point was: newly diagnosed GD, antithyroid drugs for less than 3 months. RNA isolated from PBMCs was used to make the TCR library. The collection involved drawing 8 to 9 milliliters of peripheral blood into EDTA tubes. According to the study, TCR beta libraries were built with iRepertoire HTBI primers and CDR3-region Arm-PCR. Each CDR3 protein gets one entry after TCRdb re-called the multiplex PCR reads with MiXCR. The sample lists about 560,000 distinct CDR3 sequences, 15% to 20% occurring once. This sample was also put to use in a study of T cells in Graves' hyperthyroidism and ophthalmopathy. That report notes: During a first-round RT-PCR of the TCR CDR3, the HTBI primer set was used.

The clonotype originates from a man between 18 and 35 years old with Graves disease. The material sequenced was peripheral blood mononuclear cells (PBMCs), taken at new diagnosis, from a patient treated with antithyroid drugs. The J gene is TRBJ2-5, the V gene TRBV5-1; D not resolved. The chain's CDR3 is CASTPGSEETQYF. The CDR3 nucleotides are TGCGCCAGCACTCCAGGCTCGGAAGAGACCCAGTACTTC. The whole variable domain, remainder taken from reference TRBV5-1 and TRBJ2-5, is KAGVTQTPRYLIKTRGQQVTLSCSPISGHRSVSWYQQTPGQGLQFLFEYFSETQRNKGNFPGRFSGRQFSNSRSEMNVSTLELGDSALYLCASTPGSEETQYFGPGTRLLVL.